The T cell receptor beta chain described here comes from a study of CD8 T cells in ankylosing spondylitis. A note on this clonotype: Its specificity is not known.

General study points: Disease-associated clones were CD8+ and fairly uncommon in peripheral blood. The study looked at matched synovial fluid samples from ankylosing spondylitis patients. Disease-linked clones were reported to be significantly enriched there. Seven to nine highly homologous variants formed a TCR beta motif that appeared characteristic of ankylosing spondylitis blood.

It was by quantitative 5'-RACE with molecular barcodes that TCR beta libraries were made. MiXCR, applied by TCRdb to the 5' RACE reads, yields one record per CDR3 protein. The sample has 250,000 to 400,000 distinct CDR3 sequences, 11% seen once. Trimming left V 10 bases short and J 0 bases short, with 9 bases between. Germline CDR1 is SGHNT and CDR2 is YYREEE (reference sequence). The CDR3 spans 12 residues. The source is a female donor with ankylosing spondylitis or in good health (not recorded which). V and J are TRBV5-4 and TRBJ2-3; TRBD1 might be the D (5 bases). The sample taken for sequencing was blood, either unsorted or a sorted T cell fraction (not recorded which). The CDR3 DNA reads TGTGCCTTCAGGACAAGCACAGATACGCAGTATTTT. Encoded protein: CAFRTSTDTQYF.